The 30 T cell receptor beta chains given below trace back to one sample, sequenced in a study of control samples from healthy donors and cancer patients. Profiled with immunoSEQ multiplex PCR; TCRdb holds only in-frame clones, not every one. Among fewer than 500,000 clones, about nine tenths were seen once, and the ten largest hold 6% to 7%. The sample consisted of PBMCs. These receptors originate from a man aged 40-49 years with head and neck cancer.

The V and J genes are TRBV6-6 and TRBJ2-1, with 11 bases fitting TRBD2. The CDR3 is 17 residues long. CDR1 and CDR2 (germline): MNHNY, SVGAGI (reference sequence). With 5 bases clipped from V and 5 bases from J, the junction kept 11 bases outside the gene matches. CDR3 loop: CASSPKRLAGIHNEQFF. CDR3 coding DNA: TGTGCCAGCAGTCCCAAAAGACTAGCGGGAATACACAATGAGCAGTTCTTC.

The chain links TRBV5-1 to TRBJ2-1, with 12 bases aligning to TRBD2. Trimming at V came to 5 bases and at J to 7 bases, leaving 7 bases not matched to a gene. CDR3 length equals 15 residues. From germline, CDR1 is SGHRS and CDR2 YFSETQ. The CDR3 bases are TGCGCCAGCAGGTTAGGACTAGCGGGATTGAATGAGCAGTTCTTC. Protein product: CASRLGLAGLNEQFF.

J is TRBJ1-3 and V is TRBV5-4; maybe TRBD1 (5 bases). The V end was cut by 3 bases, the J end by 2 bases, with 6 bases between. Germline CDR1 and CDR2: SGHNT and YYREEE (reference sequence). The CDR3 length is 13 residues. The CDR3 spells CASSSTAGNTIYF. The CDR3 nucleotides read TGTGCCAGCAGCTCGACAGCTGGAAACACCATATATTTT.

CDR3: CASRKGRAWGEKLFF. Here the CDR3 DNA reads TGTGCCAGCAGAAAAGGACGAGCATGGGGTGAAAAACTGTTTTTT. This chain links TRBV28 with TRBJ1-4; D gene ambiguous. The V end was cut by 6 bases, the J end by 7 bases, with 18 bases between. The CDR3 contains 15 residues. Germline values: CDR1 MDHEN, CDR2 SYDVKM.

This sequence joins TRBV5-1 and TRBJ2-5; TRBD1 or TRBD2 may be the D gene (5 bases each). The CDR3 covers 17 residues. Germline lookup yields CDR1 SGHRS and CDR2 YFSETQ. V lost 0 bases and J lost 1, with 16 bases in between. The CDR3 DNA follows: TGCGCCAGCAGCTTGGGAGCGGACACAGAAGCCCAAGAGACCCAGTACTTC. The encoded protein is CASSLGADTEAQETQYF.

This chain links TRBV7-8 with TRBJ2-2, with 10 bases aligning to TRBD1. The CDR3 extends over 14 amino acids. V trimming: 4 bases; J trimming: 5 bases; junction bases outside the gene matches: 1. The germline V gene encodes CDR1 SGHVS and CDR2 FQNEAQ. CDR3 amino acids: CASSSDRGTGELFF. The DNA of the CDR3 is TGTGCCAGCAGCTCGGACAGGGGGACCGGGGAGCTGTTTTTT.

V and J are TRBV30 and TRBJ2-5, with D possibly being TRBD2 (6 bases). V shed 5 bases and J shed 5 bases, with 18 bases lying between them. Germline CDR1 is GTSNPN and CDR2 is SVGIG (reference sequence). The CDR3 is 14 residues long. This CDR3 is CAWAGGFGKETQYF. The CDR3 DNA is TGTGCCTGGGCCGGGGGATTTGGTAAGGAGACCCAGTACTTC.

V is TRBV27 and J is TRBJ2-1; D might be TRBD1 (6 bases). Germline CDR1 is MNHEY and CDR2 is SMNVEV (reference sequence). Trimming took off 7 bases at V and 1 base at J, with 14 bases between the two ends. This CDR3 comprises 15 residues. CDR3 in DNA: TGTGCCAGCAACAGGGAAATCCGATCCTACAATGAGCAGTTCTTC. Its protein is CASNREIRSYNEQFF.

V gene TRBV5-6 combines with J gene TRBJ1-4; possible D gene TRBD1, 5 bases. The CDR3 loop spans 14 amino acids. Trimming removed 4 bases at V and 10 bases at J, with 17 bases between. The germline gives CDR1 SGHDT, CDR2 YYEEEE. CDR3 sequence: CASSLGRVVGKLFF. The CDR3 region has the DNA TGTGCCAGCAGCCTCGGCAGGGTGGTCGGAAAACTGTTTTTT.

The chain carries TRBV5-1 and TRBJ2-1; 9 bases align to TRBD1. V lost 4 bases to trimming and J lost 5 bases; unmatched junction nucleotides: 7. Germline values: CDR1 SGHRS, CDR2 YFSETQ. The CDR3 extends over 15 amino acids. In DNA, the CDR3 is TGCGCCAGCAGCCCAGGACAGGGGAGACACAATGAGCAGTTCTTC. It specifies CASSPGQGRHNEQFF.

The V gene is TRBV6-5, the J gene TRBJ1-5; D uncertain. The CDR3 has 14 residues. The V gene lost 3 bases and the J gene lost 1 base, with 7 bases spanning the gap. CDR1 and CDR2 (germline): MNHEY, SVGAGI. The CDR3 spells CASSYTRSNQPQHF. The CDR3, as DNA: TGTGCCAGCAGTTATACACGGAGCAATCAGCCCCAGCATTTT.

The V gene is TRBV27, the J gene TRBJ1-6; no definite D call. V was pared by 6 bases and J by 0 bases, with 9 bases between. CDR1 is MNHEY and CDR2 is SMNVEV in the germline V gene (reference sequence). There are 15 residues in the CDR3. CDR3 sequence (DNA): TGTGCCAGCAGCCTAAGTAGCTCCTATAATTCACCCCTCCACTTT. Encoded protein: CASSLSSSYNSPLHF.

The V and J genes are TRBV6-2 or TRBV6-3 and TRBJ2-1; D is uncertain. V lost 2 bases and J 8 bases, leaving 13 bases between the germline ends. The CDR3 has 14 residues. Germline CDR1 and CDR2: MNHEY and SVGEGT. CDR3 nucleotide sequence: TGTGCCAGCAGTTACGTAGGCATAATCGATGAGCAGTTCTTC. Encoded protein: CASSYVGIIDEQFF.

The genes are TRBV11-2 and TRBJ2-1; no definite D call. CDR1 SGHAT and CDR2 FQNNGV come from the germline V gene. The length of the CDR3 is 13 residues. V lost 4 bases and J lost 5, with 9 bases in between. The CDR3 protein is CASSSPIDNEQFF. CDR3 DNA sequence: TGTGCCAGCAGCTCCCCGATTGACAATGAGCAGTTCTTC.

This rearrangement joins TRBV9 to TRBJ2-2, with D possibly matching TRBD2 (5 bases). Trimming cost V 0 bases and J 0 bases, with 9 bases left between them. The CDR3 is 16 amino acids. Looked up from germline, CDR1 is SGDLS and CDR2 is YYNGEE. CDR3 in amino acids: CASSVGGYPNTGELFF. The CDR3 region has the DNA TGTGCCAGCAGCGTAGGAGGGTACCCGAACACCGGGGAGCTGTTTTTT.

The V call is TRBV15, the J call TRBJ1-4, with TRBD1 as a possible D gene (6 bases). Germline lookup yields CDR1 LNHNV and CDR2 YYDKDF (reference sequence). The CDR3 consists of 14 residues. The V end was cut by 3 bases, the J end by 8 bases, with 13 bases between. CDR3 sequence reads: CATSRGGGGEKLFF. The CDR3 region has the DNA TGTGCCACCAGCAGGGGAGGGGGTGGGGAAAAACTGTTTTTT.

CDR3 sequence: CASSAFKNTDTQYF. CDR3 nucleotides: TGTGCCAGCAGCGCATTTAAAAACACAGATACGCAGTATTTT. The V gene is TRBV9, the J gene TRBJ2-3; no definite D call. The CDR3 has 14 amino acids. Germline lookup yields CDR1 SGDLS and CDR2 YYNGEE. V dropped 3 bases and J dropped 2 bases, with 10 bases sitting between them.

The chain has TRBV15 and TRBJ2-3; 8 nucleotides align to TRBD1. With V trimmed by 2 bases and J by 2 bases, 3 bases remained unmatched. The germline V gene has CDR1 LNHNV and CDR2 YYDKDF (reference sequence). This CDR3 region has 15 residues. CDR3 region: CATSRRTGNTDTQYF. The CDR3 region has the DNA TGTGCCACCAGCAGAAGGACAGGGAACACAGATACGCAGTATTTT.

The chain has TRBV19 and TRBJ2-7; possibly TRBD1 or TRBD2 for D (5 bases each). V lost 6 bases to trimming and J lost 4 bases, with 13 bases between them. Germline CDR1 and CDR2: LNHDA and SQIVND (reference sequence). This CDR3 is 13 amino acids long. The CDR3 is CASRPSGQYEQYF. The CDR3 region has the DNA TGTGCCAGTAGGCCCAGCGGACAATACGAGCAGTACTTC.

This clone was seen only a few times. This chain joins TRBV28 and TRBJ2-7; D gene unclear. V was trimmed by 5 bases and J by 3 bases, leaving 5 bases between them. Germline CDR1 is MDHEN and CDR2 is SYDVKM. This CDR3 contains 11 residues. CDR3 in amino acids: CASSLHYEQYF. The CDR3 DNA sequence: TGTGCCAGCAGTCTCCACTACGAGCAGTACTTC.

V is TRBV29-1 and J is TRBJ1-1; perhaps TRBD1 as D (5 bases). Trimming took off 6 bases at V and 5 bases at J, with 22 bases between the two ends. This CDR3 has 15 amino acids. Germline V CDR1 and CDR2: SQVTM, ANQGSEA. This CDR3 reads CSVGGRGGGRTEAFF. The CDR3 nucleotides are TGCAGCGTCGGAGGGAGAGGCGGGGGACGGACTGAAGCTTTCTTT.

The chain is built from TRBV9 and TRBJ2-3, with D unresolved. The germline gives CDR1 SGDLS, CDR2 YYNGEE. V shed 4 bases and J shed 0 bases, with 12 bases lying between them. CDR3 length: 15 residues. The CDR3 region has the DNA TGTGCCAGCAGCTCCAGGACGGCCAGCACAGATACGCAGTATTTT. Its translation is CASSSRTASTDTQYF.

V usage is TRBV21-1 and J usage is TRBJ2-2; whether TRBD1, the table's D call, matches the DNA was not checked. TRBV21-1 is a listed pseudogene. This CDR3 is 16 amino acids long. The CDR3 nucleotides read TGTGCCAGCAGCAAAGTAGGGGACACTAACACCGGGGAGCTGTTTTTT. Its translation is CASSKVGDTNTGELFF.

This chain links TRBV11-2 with TRBJ2-3; 7 bases are shared with TRBD1. The CDR3 is made up of 15 amino acids. In germline, CDR1 is SGHAT, CDR2 FQNNGV. V shed 3 bases and J 5 bases; nucleotides not matched to a gene: 8. CDR3 nucleotide sequence: TGTGCCAGCAGCTTCGATACCCAGGGGGTAGATACGCAGTATTTT. It specifies CASSFDTQGVDTQYF.

The CDR3 coding sequence is TGTGCCAGCAGCTCGGGACAGGGCAATGAGCAGTTCTTC. This encodes CASSSGQGNEQFF. The chain recombines TRBV7-2 with TRBJ2-1, with TRBD1 identical over 9 bases. The CDR3 is 13 residues long. After removal of 4 bases from V and 6 bases from J, the junction contained 1 base not matched to a gene. Germline V gene lookup returns CDR1 SGHTA and CDR2 FQGNSA.

Only one count was recorded for this clone. The chain joins TRBV5-4 to TRBJ2-5; the match to TRBD2 covers 9 bases. Germline V gene data show CDR1 as SGHNT and CDR2 as YYREEE (reference sequence). The CDR3 runs to 18 residues. Losses at the gene ends were 6 bases for V and 4 bases for J; bases not matched to a gene: 19. The DNA of the CDR3 is TGTGCCAGCACCCAGGGCGGGGGGGGCGTTAGGAGTCCAGAGACCCAGTACTTC. Encoded protein: CASTQGGGGVRSPETQYF.

This chain joins TRBV3-1 (or the pseudogene TRBV3-2) and TRBJ1-4; a possible D gene is TRBD1 (6 bases). In germline, CDR1 is LGHDT, CDR2 YNNKEL (reference sequence). The ends were cut back, 0 bases at V and 7 bases at J, with 9 bases in the middle. The CDR3 totals 14 residues. CDR3 in DNA: TGTGCCAGCAGCCAAGATGGACAGATTGAAAAACTGTTTTTT. It encodes CASSQDGQIEKLFF.

The CDR3 is CSVGWTGHTEAFF. CDR3 DNA: TGCAGCGTTGGTTGGACAGGGCACACTGAAGCTTTCTTT. This rearrangement joins TRBV29-1 to TRBJ1-1; 8 nucleotides match TRBD1. The CDR3 loop spans 13 amino acids. V was clipped by 4 bases and J by 3 bases; unmatched bases: 4. The V gene's germline CDR1 is SQVTM and CDR2 ANQGSEA.

The chain recombines TRBV30 with TRBJ2-5, with D unclear. V gave up 0 bases and J gave up 5 bases, with 10 bases separating them. The CDR3 is made up of 13 amino acids. The germline gives CDR1 GTSNPN, CDR2 SVGIG (reference sequence). CDR3 protein: CAWSVWERETQYF. Here the CDR3 DNA reads TGTGCCTGGAGTGTATGGGAAAGGGAGACCCAGTACTTC.

The chain has TRBV4-3 and TRBJ2-7, with 8 nucleotides matching TRBD2. This CDR3 has 15 residues. Germline CDR1 LGHNA, CDR2 YSLEER. Trimming removed 0 bases from V and 5 bases from J; junction bases left unmatched: 6. The CDR3 protein is CASSQEISGVDEQYF. The CDR3 DNA follows: TGCGCCAGCAGCCAAGAGATTAGCGGGGTTGACGAGCAGTACTTC.